The text below deals with one T cell receptor (beta chain). No antigen is known for it. This entry comes from a study of blood T cells in healthy people across ages. Regarding the study as a whole: A strong correlation was found between TCR beta diversity and the percentage of naive T cells.

Using a J-beta primer mix together with a sample-barcoded 5' primer, a second PCR was run for roughly 7 to 11 cycles. Each CDR3 protein is one row after TCRdb ran MiXCR on the 5' RACE reads. The data show roughly 1.6 million distinct CDR3 sequences, with about 31% seen just once and about 11% held by the top ten. The V and J ends lost 5 bases and 11 bases respectively, with 15 bases between them. Germline V gene sequence: CDR1 SEHNR, CDR2 FQNEAQ (reference sequence). The CDR3 has 12 amino acids. The chain links TRBV7-9 to TRBJ2-5; a possible D gene is TRBD2 (7 bases). The receptor comes from a woman aged 25 to 39 in good health. The sample was blood. The CDR3 sequence is CASSPKGGGQYF. The CDR3 DNA follows: TGTGCCAGCAGCCCAAAAGGGGGAGGGCAGTACTTC.